These 9 T cell receptor beta chains came from one sample sequenced in a study of T cell repertoires in cytomegalovirus infection (dated by TCRdb to about 2019). Sequencing relied on an Illumina HiSeq 1500. Through fastp at Q25 and MiXCR, TCRdb rebuilt clones from the public reads, retaining in-frame beta chains. Every entry covers one CDR3 protein and lists the most common genes and DNA from its rows. Present in this sample are 200,000 to 250,000 distinct CDR3 sequences, 20% to 25% of which were seen just once. Roughly 18% of the sample comes from the top ten. The specimen sequenced was CD8+ T cells from PBMCs. The receptors shown here come from a human donor in good health (CMV status not recorded). Some clones in this sample may be carry-over from other donors' samples.

The chain has TRBV6-5 and TRBJ2-5; 8 positions agree with TRBD2. This CDR3 is built from 14 residues. The V gene end was trimmed by 5 bases and the J gene end by 5 bases; junction bases not matched to a gene: 7. Germline-derived CDR1 and CDR2 are MNHEY and SVGAGI. Here the CDR3 reads CASSTRGGRETQYF. The CDR3 DNA is TGTGCCAGCAGTACCCGCGGGGGGCGGGAGACCCAGTACTTC.

CDR3 bases: TGCGCCAGCAGCGCCCCACTCGCGGGGGGGCCGGACAATGAGCAGTTCTTC. Translation: CASSAPLAGGPDNEQFF. V gene TRBV5-1 combines with J gene TRBJ2-1, with TRBD2 identical over 9 bases. The CDR3 is made up of 17 amino acids. Germline lookup yields CDR1 SGHRS and CDR2 YFSETQ. Trimming cost V 4 bases and J 5 bases; bases outside gene matches: 13. The full variable domain, its missing parts supplied by reference TRBV5-1 and TRBJ2-1, is KAGVTQTPRYLIKTRGQQVTLSCSPISGHRSVSWYQQTPGQGLQFLFEYFSETQRNKGNFPGRFSGRQFSNSRSEMNVSTLELGDSALYLCASSAPLAGGPDNEQFFGPGTRLTVL.

The V and J genes are TRBV5-1 and TRBJ1-1; TRBD1 aligns across 9 bases. The CDR3 length is 17 residues. Germline V gene lookup returns CDR1 SGHRS and CDR2 YFSETQ. The V segment lost 6 bases and the J segment 3 bases; nucleotides outside the gene matches: 15. Here the CDR3 reads CASNPTPGTGTDTEAFF. In DNA form, the CDR3 reads TGCGCCAGCAACCCTACTCCCGGGACAGGGACGGACACTGAAGCTTTCTTT.

Turning to this clonotype: Germline is not matched at one junction end, which may reflect a read error. V and J are TRBV24-1 and TRBJ2-1; D uncertain. CDR1 KGHDR and CDR2 SFDVKD come from the germline V gene. CDR3 length: 11 amino acids. CDR3 sequence (DNA): TGTACCACCAGTGATTCCTTGGAGCAGTTCTTC. Residues: CTTSDSLEQFF.

The table lists this clonotype with a few counts. The chain is built from TRBV3-1 and TRBJ2-2, with 7 bases fitting TRBD1. Germline V gives CDR1 LGHDT, CDR2 YNNKEL (reference sequence). This CDR3 is built from 17 residues. The ends lost 3 bases at V and 0 bases at J; junction bases unmatched: 7. DNA of the CDR3: TGTGCCAGCAGCCATCTGGACAGGACACCGAACACCGGGGAGCTGTTTTTT. This translates into CASSHLDRTPNTGELFF.

The gene calls are TRBV20-1 and TRBJ2-7; D might be TRBD1 (6 bases). The CDR3 contains 14 residues. The germline CDR1 and CDR2 sequences are DFQATT and SNEGSKA (reference sequence). Trimming took off 2 bases at V and 1 base at J, with 12 bases between the two ends. CDR3 sequence: CSARSNRASYEQYF. CDR3 bases: TGCAGTGCTAGAAGCAACAGGGCTTCCTACGAGCAGTACTTC.

The table lists this clonotype with many counts. The J gene is TRBJ1-1, the V gene TRBV11-2; D is uncertain. CDR1 SGHAT and CDR2 FQNNGV come from the germline V gene. The CDR3 contains 14 residues. Trimming removed 2 bases at V and 5 bases at J, with 12 bases between. CDR3 amino acids: CASSLTESRTEAFF. CDR3 nucleotide sequence: TGTGCCAGCAGCTTAACAGAGAGTAGGACTGAAGCTTTCTTT.

This clonotype was detected only a few times. The CDR3 DNA is TGTGCCAGCACCGGCCAGGGCAGTCAGCCCCAGCATTTT. It translates to CASTGQGSQPQHF. V gene TRBV12-3 or TRBV12-4 combines with J gene TRBJ1-5, with D tentatively TRBD1 (5 bases). CDR3 size: 13 residues. Trimming shortened V by 7 bases and J by 6 bases, and 13 bases separated the two germline ends.

V usage is TRBV7-9 and J usage is TRBJ1-4; a possible D gene is TRBD1 (5 bases). The CDR3 runs 17 residues. V lost 5 bases, J lost 6 bases, and 22 bases lay in between. CDR1 is SEHNR, CDR2 FQNEAQ, per germline (reference sequence). The CDR3 loop is CASSPGIGAGAHEKLFF. DNA of the CDR3: TGTGCCAGCAGCCCAGGGATAGGGGCGGGTGCTCATGAAAAACTGTTTTTT.